This TCR beta chain was sequenced for a study of CD8 T cells in Susac syndrome. RNA totalling about 0.45 to 1 ug underwent reverse transcription with random hexamers. MiXCR, applied by TCRdb to the immunoSEQ multiplex PCR reads, yields one record per CDR3 protein. The sample holds 25,000 to 35,000 distinct CDR3 sequences, less than 95% seen once. CDR3 length: 13 residues. Germline values: CDR1 WSHSY, CDR2 SAAADI. With 5 bases clipped from V and 8 bases from J, the junction kept 2 bases outside the gene matches. This rearrangement joins TRBV10-2 to TRBJ1-6, with TRBD1 identical over 8 bases. The sequenced material came from CD8+ T cells from PBMCs. This TCR was sampled from a human donor in good health. The CDR3 DNA follows: TGCGCCAGCAGTCTGGACAGGGATTCACCCCTCCACTTT. The encoded protein is CASSLDRDSPLHF.